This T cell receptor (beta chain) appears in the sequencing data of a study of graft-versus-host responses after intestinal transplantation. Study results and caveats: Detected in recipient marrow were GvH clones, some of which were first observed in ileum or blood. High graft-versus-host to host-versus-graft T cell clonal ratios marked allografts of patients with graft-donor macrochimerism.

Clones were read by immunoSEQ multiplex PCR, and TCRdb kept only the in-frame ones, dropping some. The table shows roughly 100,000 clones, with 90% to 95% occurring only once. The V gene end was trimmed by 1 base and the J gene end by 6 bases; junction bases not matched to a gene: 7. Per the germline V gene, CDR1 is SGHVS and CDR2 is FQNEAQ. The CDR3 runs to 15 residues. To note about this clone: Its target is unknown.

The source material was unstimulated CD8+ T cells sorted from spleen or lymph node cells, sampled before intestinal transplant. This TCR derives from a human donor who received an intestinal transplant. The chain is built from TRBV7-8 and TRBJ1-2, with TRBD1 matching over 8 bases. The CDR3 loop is CASSLEQGEENGYTF. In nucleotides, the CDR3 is TGTGCCAGCAGCTTAGAACAGGGGGAAGAAAATGGCTACACCTTC. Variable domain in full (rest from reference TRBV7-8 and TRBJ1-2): GAGVSQSPRYKVAKRGQDVALRCDPISGHVSLFWYQQALGQGPEFLTYFQNEAQLDKSGLPSDRFFAERPEGSVSTLKIQRTQQEDSAVYLCASSLEQGEENGYTFGSGTRLTVV.